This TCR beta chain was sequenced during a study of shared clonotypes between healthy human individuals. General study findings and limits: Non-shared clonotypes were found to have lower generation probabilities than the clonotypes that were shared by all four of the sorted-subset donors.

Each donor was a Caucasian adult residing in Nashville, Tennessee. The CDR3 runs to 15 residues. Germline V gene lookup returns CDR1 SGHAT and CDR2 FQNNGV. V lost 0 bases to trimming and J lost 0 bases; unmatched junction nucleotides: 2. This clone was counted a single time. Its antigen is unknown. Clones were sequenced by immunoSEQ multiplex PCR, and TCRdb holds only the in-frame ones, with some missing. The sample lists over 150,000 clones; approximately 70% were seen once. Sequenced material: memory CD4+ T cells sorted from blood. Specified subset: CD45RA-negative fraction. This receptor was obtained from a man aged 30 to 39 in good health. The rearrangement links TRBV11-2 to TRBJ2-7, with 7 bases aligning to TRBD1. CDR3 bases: TGTGCCAGCAGCTTAGAGGGGGACAGCTCCTACGAGCAGTACTTC. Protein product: CASSLEGDSSYEQYF. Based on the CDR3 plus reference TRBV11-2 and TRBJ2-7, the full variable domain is EAGVAQSPRYKIIEKRQSVAFWCNPISGHATLYWYQQILGQGPKLLIQFQNNGVVDDSQLPKDRFSAERLKGVDSTLKIQPAKLEDSAVYLCASSLEGDSSYEQYFGPGTRLTVT.